The 25 T cell receptor beta chains in this list originate from one sample, sequenced in a study of response to subunit inactivated influenza vaccine. TCRdb analysed the RT-PCR reads with MiXCR anew, one entry per CDR3 protein. The profile shows around 250,000 distinct CDR3 sequences, about 12% of them singletons. Sequencing used non-naive T cells sorted from PBMCs, obtained roughly 15 days before vaccination. The source is a man in his forties or fifties who received an inactivated influenza vaccine.

In its sample, this clonotype was seen a few times. V gene TRBV30 combines with J gene TRBJ2-3; D perhaps matches TRBD2 (7 bases). V dropped 4 bases and J dropped 4 bases, with 12 bases sitting between them. CDR1 and CDR2 (germline): GTSNPN, SVGIG (reference sequence). This CDR3 is 13 amino acids long. The CDR3 region has the DNA TGTGCCTGGAAAGGGGGGGCTTCAGATACGCAGTATTTT. This codes for CAWKGGASDTQYF.

The gene calls are TRBV12-3 or TRBV12-4 and TRBJ1-3; D is uncertain. V was shortened by 2 bases and J by 0 bases, with 14 bases between the two germline ends. The CDR3 consists of 17 residues. CDR3 nucleotide sequence: TGTGCCAGCAGTTTACGCGCCCTTCTAGGCTCTGGAAACACCATATATTTT. Protein sequence: CASSLRALLGSGNTIYF.

The genes are TRBV6-5 and TRBJ2-1, with 8 bases identical to TRBD2. This CDR3 spans 15 amino acids. The germline V gene has CDR1 MNHEY and CDR2 SVGAGI. Losses at the gene ends were 2 bases for V and 10 bases for J; bases not matched to a gene: 10. CDR3 region: CASSYRAGGPKEQFF. CDR3 bases: TGTGCCAGCAGTTACAGGGCGGGAGGACCAAAAGAGCAGTTCTTC.

The table lists this clonotype with a few counts. V usage is TRBV5-6 and J usage is TRBJ2-4, with 7 bases matching TRBD1. The CDR3 contains 13 residues. Looked up from germline, CDR1 is SGHDT and CDR2 is YYEEEE. V shed 0 bases, J shed 6 bases, and the junction held 0 bases outside the gene matches. The CDR3 nucleotides are TGTGCCAGCAGCTTGGGGGACAGAAACATTCAGTACTTC. It codes for CASSLGDRNIQYF.

This clonotype showed up just a few times. The chain joins TRBV5-1 to TRBJ2-1, with D perhaps matching TRBD2 (6 bases). The V end lost 1 base, the J end lost 9 bases, and 8 bases lay between the germline ends. Germline V CDR1 and CDR2: SGHRS, YFSETQ. The CDR3 spans 12 residues. The CDR3, as DNA: TGCGCCAGCAGCTTGCGGGGGAGTGAGCAGTTCTTC. It specifies CASSLRGSEQFF.

This clonotype has only a few counts. The chain carries TRBV7-9 and TRBJ2-1, with 9 nucleotides matching TRBD2. Losses at the gene ends were 4 bases for V and 9 bases for J; bases not matched to a gene: 10. In germline, CDR1 is SEHNR, CDR2 FQNEAQ (reference sequence). The CDR3 is made up of 15 amino acids. CDR3 in DNA: TGTGCCAGCAGCTCATGGGGGACTAGCTCTAGTGAGCAGTTCTTC. Translation gives CASSSWGTSSSEQFF.

This sequence joins TRBV23-1 and TRBJ1-2; no clear D. TRBV23-1 is treated as an ORF (open reading frame) with a function not yet certain. The CDR3 length is 15 residues. V lost 0 bases to trimming and J lost 4 bases, with 12 bases between them. Here the CDR3 reads CASSQSSGCSYGYTF. The CDR3 nucleotides are TGCGCCAGCAGTCAATCCTCAGGTTGCAGCTATGGCTACACCTTC.

This rearrangement joins TRBV7-2 to TRBJ1-1; the match to TRBD1 covers 8 bases. The CDR3 spans 14 residues. With 4 bases clipped from V and 5 bases from J, the junction kept 6 bases outside the gene matches. CDR1 and CDR2 (germline): SGHTA, FQGNSA. CDR3 nucleotide sequence: TGTGCCAGCAGCTCGACAGGGGTGGGGACTGAAGCTTTCTTT. It is translated as CASSSTGVGTEAFF.

Of note for this clonotype: Relative to the germline gene, one junction end is altered; a read error may explain this. The rearrangement uses TRBV5-4 and TRBJ2-1; 10 bases match TRBD1. This CDR3 is 16 amino acids long. The germline CDR1 and CDR2 sequences are SGHNT and YYREEE (reference sequence). DNA of the CDR3: TGTGCCAGCAGCACCGCCGCGACAGGGGGCTACTATGAGCAGTTCTTC. This encodes CASSTAATGGYYEQFF.

This clonotype was seen a handful of times. The CDR3 loop is CASSQGGTDNQPQHF. The CDR3 DNA follows: TGTGCCAGCAGCCAAGGCGGGACAGATAATCAGCCCCAGCATTTT. J is TRBJ1-5 and V is TRBV4-2; 7 bases align to TRBD1. Germline-derived CDR1 and CDR2 are LGHNA and YNFKEQ. This CDR3 comprises 15 residues. The trim removed 1 base at V and 4 bases at J, leaving 4 bases unmatched.

The chain uses TRBV6-2 or TRBV6-3 and TRBJ2-6; D is ambiguous. The CDR3 is made up of 15 amino acids. V lost 4 bases and J lost 4, with 11 bases in between. Germline V gene sequence: CDR1 MNHEY, CDR2 SVGEGT. CDR3: CASSSRPGGANVLTF. In DNA form, the CDR3 reads TGTGCCAGCAGTTCCCGCCCTGGCGGGGCCAACGTCCTGACTTTC.

The gene calls are TRBV7-2 and TRBJ2-5; the D is unclear. The CDR3 spans 13 residues. The V end was cut by 5 bases, the J end by 7 bases, with 14 bases between. The germline gives CDR1 SGHTA, CDR2 FQGNSA. The DNA of the CDR3 is TGTGCCAGCAGCCCAGAAGGAGCTAGGACCCAGTACTTC. This encodes CASSPEGARTQYF.

This clonotype was detected many times. This chain joins TRBV6-2 or TRBV6-3 and TRBJ1-2; TRBD1 is a possible D gene (5 bases). Trimming cost V 11 bases and J 4 bases, with 11 bases left between them. The CDR3 contains 11 residues. Looked up from germline, CDR1 is MNHEY and CDR2 is SVGEGT. The CDR3 nucleotides read TGTGCCTCCGGGACGGCCTATGGCTACACCTTC. It codes for CASGTAYGYTF.

There are many counts of this clonotype. V gene TRBV11-2 combines with J gene TRBJ2-7, with D maybe TRBD1 (6 bases). Germline assignment: CDR1 SGHAT and CDR2 FQNNGV. Between the trimmed V and J ends, which lost 1 base and 1 base, there was a span of 11 bases. The CDR3 runs 15 residues. The CDR3 nucleotides are TGTGCCAGCAGCTTAGTGGCCAGGGGATCCTACGAGCAGTACTTC. Amino acids: CASSLVARGSYEQYF.

This clonotype came up many times. This chain joins TRBV30 and TRBJ2-4; no clear D gene. V was shortened by 3 bases and J by 9 bases, with 12 bases between the two germline ends. The V gene's germline CDR1 is GTSNPN and CDR2 SVGIG (reference sequence). The CDR3 length is 12 residues. The CDR3: CAWSPEWSIQYF. DNA of the CDR3: TGTGCCTGGAGCCCGGAGTGGAGCATTCAGTACTTC.

This clonotype was recorded many times. The rearrangement joins TRBV7-9 to TRBJ1-2; D not certain. This CDR3 is built from 13 residues. CDR1 is SEHNR and CDR2 is FQNEAQ in the germline V gene (reference sequence). The V and J ends lost 5 bases and 4 bases respectively, with 11 bases between them. This CDR3 is CASSPLGSYGYTF. In DNA, the CDR3 is TGTGCCAGCAGCCCCCTGGGGTCCTATGGCTACACCTTC.

This clonotype was detected only a few times. The chain employs TRBV21-1 and TRBJ1-2; TRBD1, the table's D call, lacks a check against the DNA. TRBV21-1 is noted as a pseudogene. The CDR3 loop spans 14 amino acids. The CDR3 spells CASSKAGQGRGYTF. In DNA, the CDR3 is TGTGCCAGCAGCAAAGCAGGTCAGGGAAGAGGCTACACCTTC.

There are many counts of this clonotype. This chain uses TRBV15 with TRBJ2-5, with D uncertain. Per the germline V gene, CDR1 is LNHNV and CDR2 is YYDKDF (reference sequence). V lost 0 bases and J lost 6, with 14 bases in between. The CDR3 has 15 residues. CDR3 coding DNA: TGTGCCACCAGCAGAGACAGTGTCTTAGAGAAGACCCAGTACTTC. Translation gives CATSRDSVLEKTQYF.

This clonotype was observed many times. The chain joins TRBV19 to TRBJ2-7; 9 positions agree with TRBD1. Germline V gene lookup returns CDR1 LNHDA and CDR2 SQIVND (reference sequence). The V gene end was trimmed by 5 bases and the J gene end by 3 bases; junction bases not matched to a gene: 11. This CDR3 contains 16 residues. Here the CDR3 reads CASSYTSGTGNYEQYF. In nucleotides, the CDR3 is TGTGCCAGTAGTTACACCTCCGGGACAGGGAACTACGAGCAGTACTTC. Supplemented by reference TRBV19 and TRBJ2-7, the full variable domain reads DGGITQSPKYLFRKEGQNVTLSCEQNLNHDAMYWYRQDPGQGLRLIYYSQIVNDFQKGDIAEGYSVSREKKESFPLTVTSAQKNPTAFYLCASSYTSGTGNYEQYFGPGTRLTVT.

In this sample, this clonotype turned up a few times. CDR3: CASSPTRALTWEQFF. Written as DNA, the CDR3 is TGTGCCAGCAGCCCGACTAGGGCCCTTACGTGGGAGCAGTTCTTC. This sequence joins TRBV7-9 and TRBJ2-1; D perhaps matches TRBD2 (6 bases). The germline V gene encodes CDR1 SEHNR and CDR2 FQNEAQ (reference sequence). This CDR3 spans 15 amino acids. V was cut by 5 bases and J by 10 bases, with 21 bases left in between.

This clonotype showed up just a few times. The chain combines TRBV7-2 with TRBJ2-5, with 7 bases fitting TRBD2. CDR1 is SGHTA, CDR2 FQGNSA, per germline. The CDR3 totals 15 residues. Losses at the gene ends were 4 bases for V and 5 bases for J; bases not matched to a gene: 10. CDR3 nucleotides: TGTGCCAGCAGCTGGCGCGGGGGTGAGGGGGAGACCCAGTACTTC. As protein: CASSWRGGEGETQYF.

The CDR3 loop is CASSLGATSGLTDTQYF. CDR3 nucleotides: TGTGCCAGCAGCCTTGGGGCGACTAGCGGGCTAACAGATACGCAGTATTTT. The chain joins TRBV7-6 to TRBJ2-3; 10 bases fit TRBD2. V lost 5 bases and J lost 3; bases outside the gene matches: 11. This CDR3 region has 17 residues. In germline, CDR1 is SGHVS, CDR2 FNYEAQ.

This clonotype was observed a few times. Written as DNA, the CDR3 is TGCAGTGCACCCAGGACAGGACAAGAGACCCAGTACTTC. This translates into CSAPRTGQETQYF. The chain recombines TRBV20-1 with TRBJ2-5; TRBD1 matches at 7 bases. Trimming at V came to 6 bases and at J to 2 bases, leaving 6 bases not matched to a gene. The V gene's germline CDR1 is DFQATT and CDR2 SNEGSKA (reference sequence). The length of the CDR3 is 13 residues.

The chain has TRBV4-3 and TRBJ1-1; no reliable D call. This CDR3 contains 14 residues. V was pared by 1 base and J by 4 bases, with 10 bases between. Germline values: CDR1 LGHNA, CDR2 YSLEER. The CDR3 reads CASSQVGRVTEAFF. The DNA of the CDR3 is TGCGCCAGCAGCCAAGTAGGTAGGGTCACTGAAGCTTTCTTT.

This clonotype was counted only a few times. The chain uses TRBV20-1 and TRBJ1-3; 8 nucleotides line up with TRBD1. Germline CDR1 DFQATT, CDR2 SNEGSKA (reference sequence). The CDR3 contains 16 residues. Trimming took 5 bases from V and 4 from J; bases not matched to a gene: 13. The CDR3 coding sequence is TGCAGTGCTGGCGACCCTCGACAGGGGATCGGAAACACCATATATTTT. Residues: CSAGDPRQGIGNTIYF.